The clone carrying this T cell receptor (beta chain) appeared a single time. The sample originates from a study of blood T cell repertoires in COVID-19. Study information: Samples came from the United States, Italy and Spain, spanning acute and convalescent COVID-19. The cDNA or gDNA used as material had been derived from T cells, B-cell-depleted T cells, or PBMCs.

This CDR3 is built from 17 residues. J lost 4 bases, V lost 3 bases, and 11 bases had no gene match. In the authors' workflow: Counts of nucleated cells, estimated from reference gene primer amplification, were obtained. The protocol was immunoSEQ multiplex PCR, while the TCRdb copy is restricted to in-frame clones and leaves out a portion. V, J and clone size were drawn from that table, and D and trimming were deduced from the DNA. The sample includes a few hundred thousand clones, roughly 90% of them seen just once. Sample: peripheral blood. V and J are TRBV23-1 and TRBJ2-2; 7 bases map to TRBD2. TRBV23-1 is annotated as an ORF whose role is uncertain. The receptor comes from a man in his forties with acute or convalescent COVID-19. CDR3 bases: TGCGCCAGCAGTCAGGGGGGGGTGACAAGAGGCACCGGGGAGCTGTTTTTT. Encoded protein: CASSQGGVTRGTGELFF.